These 20 T cell receptor beta chains share one sample of origin, sequenced in a study of OX40 agonist ivuxolimab in advanced cancers. Clones were read by immunoSEQ multiplex PCR, and TCRdb kept only the in-frame ones, dropping some. The table lists under 55,000 clones, roughly 82% of them singletons. The sample consisted of CD4+ or CD8+ T cells sorted from blood, taken in a trial of the OX40 agonist ivuxolimab. These receptors all come from an adult with an advanced solid tumor such as melanoma, head and neck, liver or kidney cancer.

The genes are TRBV4-2 and TRBJ2-1; 12 bases agree with TRBD2. Germline assignment: CDR1 LGHNA and CDR2 YNFKEQ. The CDR3 covers 16 residues. Germline trimming cut 1 base from V and 10 bases from J; bases unmatched to any gene: 8. The CDR3 here is CASSQVLTSGSLEQFF. The DNA for the CDR3 is TGTGCCAGCAGCCAAGTTCTGACTAGCGGGAGTTTGGAGCAGTTCTTC.

CDR3 in amino acids: CASSQDRGPGELFF. The CDR3 DNA sequence: TGCGCCAGCAGCCAAGATCGGGGACCCGGGGAGCTGTTTTTT. This chain connects TRBV4-1 to TRBJ2-2, with D possibly being TRBD1 or TRBD2 (5 bases each). Deletions cut 0 bases from V and 6 bases from J, with 8 bases between. The CDR3 is 14 residues long. Per the germline V gene, CDR1 is MGHRA and CDR2 is YSYEKL.

J is TRBJ1-5 and V is TRBV9; the D gene is possibly TRBD1 (5 bases). This CDR3 contains 15 residues. Trimming removed 3 bases from V and 3 bases from J, with 13 bases in between. Germline CDR1 and CDR2: SGDLS and YYNGEE. Written as DNA, the CDR3 is TGTGCCAGCAGCGCCTTCAGGGAGTACAATCAGCCCCAGCATTTT. It is translated as CASSAFREYNQPQHF.

Only one count was recorded for this clone. The chain combines TRBV6-1 with TRBJ1-5, with D maybe TRBD1 (6 bases). The germline V gene has CDR1 MNHNS and CDR2 SASEGT. V was pared by 6 bases and J by 6 bases, with 9 bases between. The CDR3 contains 12 residues. The CDR3 DNA sequence: TGTGCCAGCAGCCCAGGGGTTCAGCCCCAGCATTTT. Translation: CASSPGVQPQHF.

This clone was found a few times. CDR3: CASSFQIWNIQYF. The CDR3 DNA sequence: TGTGCCAGCAGTTTCCAAATTTGGAACATTCAGTACTTC. The chain uses TRBV28 and TRBJ2-4; D ambiguous. With 3 bases removed from V and 7 bases from J, the gap between germline ends came to 10 bases. In germline, CDR1 is MDHEN, CDR2 SYDVKM. The CDR3 covers 13 residues.

J is TRBJ2-3 and V is TRBV7-2; no firm D call. This CDR3 contains 15 residues. Looked up from germline, CDR1 is SGHTA and CDR2 is FQGNSA. V lost 6 bases, J lost 1 base, and 14 bases lay in between. The CDR3 DNA reads as TGTGCCAGCAGTCCCAGGTGGTTGGGCACAGATACGCAGTATTTT. Translation gives CASSPRWLGTDTQYF. The full variable domain, rest sourced from reference TRBV7-2 and TRBJ2-3, is GAGVSQSPSNKVTEKGKDVELRCDPISGHTALYWYRQSLGQGLEFLIYFQGNSAPDKSGLPSDRFSAERTGGSVSTLTIQRTQQEDSAVYLCASSPRWLGTDTQYFGPGTRLTVL.

The V gene is TRBV19, the J gene TRBJ2-5; 7 bases are a match to TRBD2. Trimming removed 4 bases from V and 2 bases from J; junction bases left unmatched: 10. The CDR3 is 16 residues long. Germline CDR1 and CDR2: LNHDA and SQIVND (reference sequence). Here the CDR3 DNA reads TGTGCCAGTAGTACTATACAAGGACTAGTACAAGAGACCCAGTACTTC. This encodes CASSTIQGLVQETQYF.

This clone was counted a single time. V and J are TRBV7-9 and TRBJ2-7; 7 bases align to TRBD2. Germline CDR1 SEHNR, CDR2 FQNEAQ (reference sequence). V dropped 4 bases and J dropped 3; count of bases not matched to a gene: 15. The CDR3 loop spans 17 amino acids. CDR3 sequence: CASSSPPRGGNIYEQYF. In DNA, the CDR3 is TGTGCCAGCAGCTCCCCCCCGCGGGGAGGGAATATCTACGAGCAGTACTTC.

The chain recombines TRBV19 with TRBJ2-1, with TRBD2 matching over 10 bases. With 5 bases clipped from V and 9 bases from J, the junction kept 7 bases outside the gene matches. Germline lookup yields CDR1 LNHDA and CDR2 SQIVND (reference sequence). The CDR3 has 14 amino acids. The CDR3 nucleotides read TGTGCCAGTAGTTGGAGCGGGGGGGGTATTGAGCAGTTCTTC. Translating it yields CASSWSGGGIEQFF.

This clone came up once. The chain combines TRBV27 with TRBJ2-7; a weak D match, TRBD1 (5 bases). V was shortened by 2 bases and J by 5 bases, with 10 bases between the two germline ends. The length of the CDR3 is 13 residues. The V gene's germline CDR1 is MNHEY and CDR2 SMNVEV (reference sequence). For the CDR3, the DNA is TGTGCCAGCAGTTTAAGTGGGGCCCACGAGCAGTACTTC. Encoded protein: CASSLSGAHEQYF.

This rearrangement joins TRBV11-3 to TRBJ1-1; no clear D. V dropped 4 bases and J dropped 1 base, with 10 bases sitting between them. This CDR3 region has 14 residues. Germline CDR1 reads SGHNT; CDR2 reads YENEEA. The CDR3 DNA reads as TGTGCCAGCAGCTCAAGGACGGAGAACACTGAAGCTTTCTTT. Translating it yields CASSSRTENTEAFF.

This clone was seen only a few times. The V gene is TRBV20-1, the J gene TRBJ1-1; TRBD1 might be the D (5 bases). The CDR3 runs 11 residues. Per germline, CDR1 DFQATT and CDR2 SNEGSKA (reference sequence). V was clipped by 2 bases and J by 9 bases, with 10 bases between them. CDR3 in DNA: TGCAGTGCTAGAATGGGGGGTCAAGCTTTCTTT. Encoded protein: CSARMGGQAFF.

The chain uses TRBV4-1 and TRBJ2-7, with D possibly called TRBD1 or TRBD2 (5 bases each). CDR3 length equals 15 residues. Germline V CDR1 and CDR2: MGHRA, YSYEKL. V dropped 1 base and J dropped 5 bases, with 15 bases sitting between them. The DNA for the CDR3 is TGCGCCAGCAGCCAAGCGGGCAGGGCCGGGGACGAGCAGTACTTC. It encodes CASSQAGRAGDEQYF.

J is TRBJ1-5 and V is TRBV7-7, with D uncertain. Germline V CDR1 and CDR2: SSHAT, FNYEAQ (reference sequence). This CDR3 is built from 14 residues. Trimming removed 1 base from V and 4 bases from J, with 8 bases in between. CDR3 residues: CASSLEISNQPQHF. The CDR3 bases are TGTGCCAGCAGCTTAGAAATCTCTAATCAGCCCCAGCATTTT.

The J gene is TRBJ1-2, the V gene TRBV6-1; D gene uncertain. Per the germline V gene, CDR1 is MNHNS and CDR2 is SASEGT. The V end lost 8 bases, the J end lost 4 bases, and 8 bases lay between the germline ends. The CDR3 spans 11 residues. CDR3 residues: CASREGYGYTF. The CDR3 DNA sequence: TGTGCCAGCCGAGAGGGCTATGGCTACACCTTC.

The chain employs TRBV28 and TRBJ2-5; D unresolved. The CDR3 has 12 residues. Trimming pared 1 base from V and 0 bases from J, leaving 0 bases between. Looked up from germline, CDR1 is MDHEN and CDR2 is SYDVKM. The CDR3 DNA reads TGTGCCAGCAGTTTATACCAAGAGACCCAGTACTTC. Translated: CASSLYQETQYF.

Comment on this clone: The identical CDR3 is also encoded by other nucleotide sequences in the sample. The chain links TRBV6-5 to TRBJ1-2, with TRBD1 matching over 8 bases. The CDR3 spans 15 residues. CDR1 and CDR2 from the germline V gene are MNHEY and SVGAGI. Trimming at V came to 6 bases and at J to 2 bases, leaving 8 bases not matched to a gene. The CDR3 here is CASRIGQGPNYGYTF. The CDR3 bases are TGTGCCAGCAGGATCGGACAGGGCCCCAACTATGGCTACACCTTC.

A few counts support this clone. The rearrangement links TRBV9 to TRBJ2-4; possibly TRBD1 or TRBD2 for D (5 bases each). CDR3 size: 15 residues. V was shortened by 4 bases and J by 6 bases, with 17 bases between the two germline ends. The germline CDR1 and CDR2 sequences are SGDLS and YYNGEE. CDR3 protein: CASSTRSTEGNIQYF. Written as DNA, the CDR3 is TGTGCCAGCAGCACTCGCTCGACAGAGGGAAACATTCAGTACTTC.

The chain combines TRBV27 with TRBJ2-5; weak D call: TRBD2 (6 bases). The germline CDR1 and CDR2 sequences are MNHEY and SMNVEV (reference sequence). Deletions cut 5 bases from V and 0 bases from J, with 22 bases between. The CDR3 runs to 18 residues. CDR3 DNA sequence: TGTGCCAGCAGTCCCCTAGTCTTCGCGCGGGGTAACCAAGAGACCCAGTACTTC. Amino acids: CASSPLVFARGNQETQYF.

The chain has TRBV6-1 and TRBJ2-2; 8 bases are shared with TRBD2. The CDR3 is made up of 17 amino acids. Germline assignment: CDR1 MNHNS and CDR2 SASEGT. V dropped 2 bases and J dropped 4; count of bases not matched to a gene: 9. CDR3 region: CASSELSGGPGTGELFF. For the CDR3, the DNA is TGTGCCAGCAGTGAATTATCGGGGGGGCCGGGCACCGGGGAGCTGTTTTTT.